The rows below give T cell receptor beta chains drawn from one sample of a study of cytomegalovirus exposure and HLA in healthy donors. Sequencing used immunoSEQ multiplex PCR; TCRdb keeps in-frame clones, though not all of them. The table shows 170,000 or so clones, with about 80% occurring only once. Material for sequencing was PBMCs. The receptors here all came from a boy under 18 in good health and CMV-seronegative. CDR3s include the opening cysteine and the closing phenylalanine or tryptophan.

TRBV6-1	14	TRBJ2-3	CASGLAGDTDTQYF
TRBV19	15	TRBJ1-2	CASSIDPTSPYGYTF
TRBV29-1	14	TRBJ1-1	CSVGLRSLRPEAFF
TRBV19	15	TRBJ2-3	CASSITSGEVDTQYF
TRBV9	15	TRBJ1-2	CASSVGPGTVYGYTF
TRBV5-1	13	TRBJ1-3	CASSFNQGNTIYF
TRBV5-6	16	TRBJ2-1	CASSLPGQGTYNEQFF
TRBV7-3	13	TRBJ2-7	CASSPRLVYEQYF
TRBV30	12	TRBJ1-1	CAWSPGGTEAFF
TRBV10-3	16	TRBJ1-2	CAIKQYVQGADYGYTF
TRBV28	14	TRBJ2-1	CASSEQGSIDEQFF
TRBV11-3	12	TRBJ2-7	CASSFDSYEQYF
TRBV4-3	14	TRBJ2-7	CASSQVTAAPEQYF
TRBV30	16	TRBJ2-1	CAWSGRLSGSRDEQFF
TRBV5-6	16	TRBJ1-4	CASSPDGGATNEKLFF
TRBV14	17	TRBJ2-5	CASSQYQGGGLQETQYF
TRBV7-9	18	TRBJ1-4	CASSFDTSGGHSDEKLFF
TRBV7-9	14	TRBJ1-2	CASSLAAGDYGYTF
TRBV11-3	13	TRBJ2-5	CASSLLEVETQYF
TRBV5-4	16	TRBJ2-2	CASSTMTSGNTGELFF
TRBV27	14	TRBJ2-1	CASSFFATGTEQFF
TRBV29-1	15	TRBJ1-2	CSVAGQGLGVGGYTF
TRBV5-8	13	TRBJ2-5	CASGLAGQETQYF
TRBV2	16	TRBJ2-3	CASSEPPAGNTDTQYF
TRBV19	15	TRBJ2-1	CASSKGTSAKNEQFF
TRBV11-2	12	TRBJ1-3	CASSQAQTTIYF
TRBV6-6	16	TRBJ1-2	CASSYSHRGSDYGYTF
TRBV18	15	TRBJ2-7	CASSYWDSSSYEQYF
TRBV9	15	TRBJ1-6	CASSAGSSYNSPLHF
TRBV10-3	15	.	CAISESTQGIDEQYF
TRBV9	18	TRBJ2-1	CASSVGRGGGSSYNEQFF